The source of this TCR beta chain is a study of CD8 T cells in Susac syndrome. Study-level background: Patients with Susac syndrome were therapy-naive, on corticosteroids, or on intravenous immunoglobulin alone at blood draw. Study outcomes and limitations: Among people with Susac, CD8+ clonal expansion was greatest in TEMRA cells and active patients.

V lost 5 bases and J lost 0, with 12 bases in between. The CDR3 totals 15 residues. With random hexamers, 0.5 to 1 ug RNA was reverse transcribed. TCRdb ran MiXCR on the immunoSEQ multiplex PCR reads and lists one entry per CDR3 protein. Of about 130,000 distinct CDR3 sequences listed, around 94% were seen once; the top ten hold about 0.2%. The T cells that were sequenced for TCR beta were CD8+ and CD4+ cells from blood. Comments on this clonotype: Its target is not known.

The chain combines TRBV12-3 or TRBV12-4 with TRBJ2-3; perhaps D is TRBD1 or TRBD2 (5 bases each). Sequenced: CD8+ T cells from PBMCs. The receptor's source is a human donor with Susac syndrome. The CDR3 nucleotides are TGTGCCAGCAGTCCTTATGGGGGTAGCACAGATACGCAGTATTTT. It codes for CASSPYGGSTDTQYF.